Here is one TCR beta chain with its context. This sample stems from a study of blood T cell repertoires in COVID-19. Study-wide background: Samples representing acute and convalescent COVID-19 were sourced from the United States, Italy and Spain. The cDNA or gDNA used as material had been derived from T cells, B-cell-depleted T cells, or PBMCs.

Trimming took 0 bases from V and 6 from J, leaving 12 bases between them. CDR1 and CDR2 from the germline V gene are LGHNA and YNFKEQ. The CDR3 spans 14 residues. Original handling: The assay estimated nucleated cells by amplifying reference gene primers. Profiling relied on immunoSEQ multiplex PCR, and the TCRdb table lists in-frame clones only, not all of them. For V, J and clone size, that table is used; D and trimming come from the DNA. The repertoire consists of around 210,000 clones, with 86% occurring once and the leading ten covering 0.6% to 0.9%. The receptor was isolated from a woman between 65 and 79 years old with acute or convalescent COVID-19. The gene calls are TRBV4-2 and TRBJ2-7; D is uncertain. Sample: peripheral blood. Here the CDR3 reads CASSQDWQAFEQYF. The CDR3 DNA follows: TGTGCCAGCAGCCAAGATTGGCAAGCGTTCGAGCAGTACTTC.